The 31 T cell receptor beta chains below come from one sample, sequenced in a study of Graves' ophthalmopathy and Graves' hyperthyroidism. CDR3 regions of TCR beta were amplified from RNA transcripts. First-round RT-PCR used HTBI primers; second-round multiplex PCR followed. TCRdb re-derived calls from the multiplex PCR reads in MiXCR, one entry per CDR3 protein. The sample lists about 740,000 distinct CDR3 sequences, around 40% occurring once. Sample: peripheral blood. The receptors stem from an adult man with Graves' ophthalmopathy.

In the case of this clonotype: A read error is possible here, since a much larger clone lies one base away. The chain carries TRBV11-1 and TRBJ2-7; the D gene is possibly TRBD1 (6 bases). Germline assignment: CDR1 SGHAT and CDR2 FQDESV (reference sequence). The germline V and J ends were trimmed by 3 bases and 9 bases, with 15 bases remaining between them. The CDR3 is made up of 13 amino acids. CDR3 coding DNA: TGTGCCAGCAGCTTCCCGACTGCGGACAGGCAGTACTTC. As protein: CASSFPTADRQYF.

The chain has TRBV19 and TRBJ1-1, with D possibly matching TRBD1 (5 bases). This CDR3 spans 15 amino acids. Germline values: CDR1 LNHDA, CDR2 SQIVND (reference sequence). The V and J ends lost 1 base and 5 bases respectively, with 14 bases between them. CDR3 in amino acids: CASSIGGWGSTEAFF. The CDR3 DNA reads TGTGCCAGTAGTATAGGAGGTTGGGGGAGTACTGAAGCTTTCTTT.

The chain couples TRBV6-1 to TRBJ2-7; perhaps TRBD1 as D (5 bases). Germline V gene lookup returns CDR1 MNHNS and CDR2 SASEGT. The V gene lost 1 base and the J gene lost 2 bases, with 6 bases spanning the gap. This CDR3 is built from 13 residues. The CDR3 loop reads CASSEGQPYEQYF. The CDR3 coding sequence is TGTGCCAGCAGTGAAGGACAGCCCTACGAGCAGTACTTC.

Worth noting for this clonotype: A clone one base away is much larger, so this may be a read error. The chain combines TRBV19 with TRBJ1-1; D is ambiguous. Trimming pared 6 bases from V and 4 bases from J, leaving 15 bases between. This CDR3 is built from 14 residues. CDR1 and CDR2 (germline): LNHDA, SQIVND (reference sequence). CDR3 sequence (DNA): TGTGCCAGTAGGTTCGGGAGGGAAGGCACTGAAGCTTTCTTT. The encoded protein is CASRFGREGTEAFF.

The genes are TRBV19 and TRBJ1-5; no clear D. The CDR3 is 15 amino acids. Germline-derived CDR1 and CDR2 are LNHDA and SQIVND (reference sequence). Trimming shortened V by 6 bases and J by 11 bases, and 23 bases separated the two germline ends. The CDR3 reads CASRPLGRIQETQHF. The CDR3 region has the DNA TGTGCCAGTAGACCCCTAGGACGGATCCAAGAGACCCAGCATTTT.

The sample holds a few counts of this clonotype. This chain connects TRBV4-3 to TRBJ1-1; D is uncertain. The length of the CDR3 is 13 residues. The V gene lost 2 bases and the J gene lost 4 bases, with 8 bases spanning the gap. From germline, CDR1 is LGHNA and CDR2 YSLEER. CDR3 in amino acids: CASSQLTATEAFF. The CDR3 nucleotides are TGCGCCAGCAGCCAACTGACGGCCACTGAAGCTTTCTTT.

This clonotype came up many times. The chain carries TRBV10-1 and TRBJ1-5; D is undetermined. Trimming took off 7 bases at V and 0 bases at J, with 7 bases between the two ends. This CDR3 has 13 amino acids. CDR1 is WNHNN, CDR2 SYGVQD, per germline (reference sequence). Written as DNA, the CDR3 is TGCGCCAGCACGGGCAGTAGCAATCAGCCCCAGCATTTT. This translates into CASTGSSNQPQHF.

This clonotype was found a few times. The V gene is TRBV7-9, the J gene TRBJ1-4; possible D gene TRBD1, 6 bases. Deletions cut 5 bases from V and 3 bases from J, with 13 bases between. Germline V gives CDR1 SEHNR, CDR2 FQNEAQ (reference sequence). This CDR3 comprises 15 residues. The CDR3 DNA is TGTGCCAGCAGCGGTGCCGGGACACCTAATGAAAAACTGTTTTTT. Amino acid sequence: CASSGAGTPNEKLFF.

This clonotype turned up a few times. The chain uses TRBV7-2 and TRBJ1-4; no definite D call. From germline, CDR1 is SGHTA and CDR2 FQGNSA. V lost 3 bases to trimming and J lost 0 bases, with 11 bases between them. The CDR3 consists of 16 residues. CDR3 DNA: TGTGCCAGCAGCTTCTCGGCGAGAACAACTAATGAAAAACTGTTTTTT. Protein sequence: CASSFSARTTNEKLFF. Based on the CDR3 plus reference TRBV7-2 and TRBJ1-4, the full variable domain is GAGVSQSPSNKVTEKGKDVELRCDPISGHTALYWYRQSLGQGLEFLIYFQGNSAPDKSGLPSDRFSAERTGGSVSTLTIQRTQQEDSAVYLCASSFSARTTNEKLFFGSGTQLSVL.

On this clonotype: The germline gene is not matched at one end of the junction; a read error may be the cause. The V call is TRBV5-1, the J call TRBJ1-2; 8 positions match TRBD1. Germline V gene sequence: CDR1 SGHRS, CDR2 YFSETQ. The CDR3 has 16 residues. The CDR3 region has the DNA TGCACCAGCAGCGCAGGGACAGGCCCTCTTGGCTATGGCTACACCTTC. Amino acid sequence: CTSSAGTGPLGYGYTF.

This chain links TRBV5-1 with TRBJ1-1; the match to TRBD1 covers 7 bases. The length of the CDR3 is 16 residues. CDR1 is SGHRS, CDR2 YFSETQ, per germline. V shed 2 bases, J shed 5 bases, and the junction held 12 bases outside the gene matches. CDR3 sequence (DNA): TGCGCCAGCAGCTTAAATACAGGGGTGAGCGGGACTGAAGCTTTCTTT. It specifies CASSLNTGVSGTEAFF.

The rearrangement uses TRBV5-1 and TRBJ1-2, with 7 bases identical to TRBD1. Germline CDR1 is SGHRS and CDR2 is YFSETQ. CDR3 length equals 17 residues. Trimming took 4 bases from V and 5 from J; bases not matched to a gene: 17. The CDR3 nucleotides read TGCGCCAGCAGCCAAGAGCCCTACAGGGGATGGGGGTATGGCTACACCTTC. The encoded protein is CASSQEPYRGWGYGYTF. Combining the CDR3 with reference TRBV5-1 and TRBJ1-2 gives the whole variable domain KAGVTQTPRYLIKTRGQQVTLSCSPISGHRSVSWYQQTPGQGLQFLFEYFSETQRNKGNFPGRFSGRQFSNSRSEMNVSTLELGDSALYLCASSQEPYRGWGYGYTFGSGTRLTVV.

This clonotype has more than one count but fewer than ten. This chain uses TRBV20-1 with TRBJ1-5; weak D call: TRBD1 (6 bases). V lost 5 bases and J lost 3, with 11 bases in between. The CDR3 is 13 residues long. Germline V lookup: CDR1 DFQATT, CDR2 SNEGSKA (reference sequence). The CDR3: CSALQGVNQPQHF. The CDR3 DNA follows: TGCAGTGCTCTACAGGGAGTCAATCAGCCCCAGCATTTT.

This clonotype was counted between two and nine times. The junction shows a germline mismatch at one end, possibly a read error. Here the CDR3 reads CASSYGVGFQVSF. The CDR3 DNA sequence: TGTGCCAGCAGTTACGGGGTTGGCTTCCAAGTTTCCTTT. V gene TRBV6-5 combines with J gene TRBJ1-1; no definite D call. The CDR3 is 13 amino acids. The germline V gene has CDR1 MNHEY and CDR2 SVGAGI.

This clonotype was observed a few times. This chain uses TRBV7-9 with TRBJ2-2; D uncertain. Deletions cut 6 bases from V and 9 bases from J, with 14 bases between. Germline CDR1 SEHNR, CDR2 FQNEAQ (reference sequence). This CDR3 has 13 amino acids. The CDR3 protein is CASSIGLTWELFF. In DNA form, the CDR3 reads TGTGCCAGCAGTATAGGGTTGACCTGGGAGCTGTTTTTT.

This rearrangement joins TRBV7-9 to TRBJ2-5, with TRBD1 matching over 7 bases. The CDR3 has 15 residues. Per germline, CDR1 SEHNR and CDR2 FQNEAQ (reference sequence). The junction had 7 bases not matched to a gene; V was cut back by 1 base and J by 5 bases. The CDR3 nucleotides are TGTGCCAGCAGCTTAGAGACAGGGTTAGGGGAGACCCAGTACTTC. This gives the protein CASSLETGLGETQYF.

The CDR3 loop reads CSARVRQGGQPQHF. The CDR3 DNA follows: TGCAGTGCTAGAGTCCGGCAGGGCGGTCAGCCCCAGCATTTT. This chain joins TRBV20-1 and TRBJ1-5, with a weak D call TRBD1 (5 bases). Trimming removed 1 base at V and 6 bases at J, with 13 bases between. The CDR3 length is 14 residues. From germline, CDR1 is DFQATT and CDR2 SNEGSKA (reference sequence).

This sequence joins TRBV7-9 and TRBJ2-6; the match to TRBD1 covers 8 bases. CDR1 SEHNR and CDR2 FQNEAQ come from the germline V gene (reference sequence). This CDR3 has 15 residues. Trimming at V came to 6 bases and at J to 4 bases, leaving 5 bases not matched to a gene. The CDR3 DNA follows: TGTGCCAGCAGTTTCAGGGGGCTCGGGGCCAACGTCCTGACTTTC. Translating it yields CASSFRGLGANVLTF.

This clonotype was picked up a small number of times. CDR3: CASSFRPGTNYGYTF. The CDR3 coding sequence is TGTGCCAGCAGTTTTAGGCCAGGTACTAACTATGGCTACACCTTC. The gene calls are TRBV25-1 and TRBJ1-2; no firm D call. CDR1 is MGHDK and CDR2 is SYGVNS in the germline V gene. The CDR3 totals 15 residues. V lost 5 bases to trimming and J lost 0 bases, with 13 bases between them.

The genes are TRBV5-8 and TRBJ2-2, with D uncertain. The CDR3 is 14 residues long. Trimming took 0 bases from V and 3 from J, leaving 6 bases between them. Germline CDR1 and CDR2: SGHTS and YDEGEE. CDR3 sequence: CASSLDRDTGELFF. The DNA for the CDR3 is TGTGCCAGCAGCTTGGACAGAGACACCGGGGAGCTGTTTTTT.

The J gene is TRBJ2-5, the V gene TRBV20-1; weak D call: TRBD1 (6 bases). CDR3 length equals 13 residues. CDR1 and CDR2 from the germline V gene are DFQATT and SNEGSKA (reference sequence). The V end lost 3 bases, the J end lost 1 base, and 9 bases lay between the germline ends. The CDR3 nucleotides are TGCAGTGCTAGGACAGGCGGCCAAGAGACCCAGTACTTC. It yields the protein CSARTGGQETQYF.

V is TRBV7-9 and J is TRBJ2-2; D is uncertain. The CDR3 covers 12 residues. Deletions cut 4 bases from V and 8 bases from J, with 8 bases between. CDR1 and CDR2 from the germline V gene are SEHNR and FQNEAQ (reference sequence). This chain's CDR3 is CASSSGEGELFF. The DNA for the CDR3 is TGTGCCAGCAGCTCAGGAGAGGGGGAGCTGTTTTTT.

The chain recombines TRBV5-1 with TRBJ2-5, with D tentatively TRBD1 (5 bases). The CDR3 covers 14 residues. V lost 0 bases and J 5 bases, leaving 11 bases between the germline ends. The germline V gene encodes CDR1 SGHRS and CDR2 YFSETQ. The CDR3 sequence is CASSLGQFPETQYF. CDR3 in DNA: TGCGCCAGCAGCTTGGGACAGTTTCCCGAGACCCAGTACTTC.

This clonotype has more than one count but fewer than ten. Likely a read error: the CDR3 ends without its conserved phenylalanine or tryptophan. V and J are TRBV29-1 and TRBJ1-1; D not resolved. Per the germline V gene, CDR1 is SQVTM and CDR2 is ANQGSEA. V lost 1 base and J lost 1, with 4 bases in between. This CDR3 has 12 residues. The CDR3 DNA is TGCAGCGTTGAAGTGCAGAACACTGAAGCTTTCCTT. Translation gives CSVEVQNTEAFL.

Details on this clonotype: This could be a read error, since a much larger clone is one nucleotide away. The genes are TRBV28 and TRBJ1-2; D gene unclear. The CDR3 is 12 residues long. The V gene's germline CDR1 is MDHEN and CDR2 SYDVKM. The CDR3 here is CASSLQVYGHTF. CDR3 bases: TGTGCCAGCAGTTTGCAGGTCTATGGCCACACCTTC.

To note about this clonotype: This sequence may be a read error, since a much larger clone differs from it by one base. CDR3 bases: TGTGCCATCACTGATGGGGGGCGAGAGACCCAGTACTTC. It yields the protein CAITDGGRETQYF. The rearrangement joins TRBV10-3 to TRBJ2-5; D may match TRBD1 or TRBD2 (6 bases each). V was trimmed by 7 bases and J by 4 bases, leaving 13 bases between them. Germline-derived CDR1 and CDR2 are ENHRY and SYGVKD. The CDR3 is 13 residues long.

This clonotype was counted many times. The gene calls are TRBV29-1 and TRBJ1-2; D is uncertain. V lost 6 bases, J lost 4 bases, and 21 bases lay in between. Per the germline V gene, CDR1 is SQVTM and CDR2 is ANQGSEA. This CDR3 comprises 15 residues. CDR3 amino acids: CSVYSPPSWGYGYTF. The DNA of the CDR3 is TGCAGCGTGTATTCCCCACCGTCATGGGGCTATGGCTACACCTTC.

This chain links TRBV6-4 with TRBJ2-7; D remains ambiguous. Germline V CDR1 and CDR2: MRHNA, SNTAGT. V dropped 7 bases and J dropped 5 bases, with 12 bases sitting between them. The CDR3 is 12 residues long. DNA of the CDR3: TGTGCCAGCATCTCTTCAGGAGACGAGCAGTACTTC. This translates into CASISSGDEQYF.

The rearrangement uses TRBV20-1 and TRBJ1-1; a possible D gene is TRBD1 (6 bases). Germline V lookup: CDR1 DFQATT, CDR2 SNEGSKA (reference sequence). This CDR3 has 12 residues. V was shortened by 3 bases and J by 7 bases, with 12 bases between the two germline ends. This CDR3 is CSASETGFEAFF. CDR3 coding DNA: TGCAGTGCTAGTGAGACAGGATTTGAAGCTTTCTTT.

The chain uses TRBV29-1 and TRBJ1-4; D not resolved. Germline CDR1 reads SQVTM; CDR2 reads ANQGSEA. The CDR3 sequence is 15 residues long. Deletions cut 4 bases from V and 0 bases from J, with 12 bases between. The CDR3 DNA reads as TGCAGCGTTGCCGAGACGGCGGCAACTAATGAAAAACTGTTTTTT. Translated, it gives CSVAETAATNEKLFF. The variable domain in full, with the rest retrieved from reference TRBV29-1 and TRBJ1-4, is SAVISQKPSRDICQRGTSLTIQCQVDSQVTMMFWYRQQPGQSLTLIATANQGSEATYESGFVIDKFPISRPNLTFSTLTVSNMSPEDSSIYLCSVAETAATNEKLFFGSGTQLSVL.

CDR3 residues: CSSPSSYEQYF. DNA for the CDR3: TGCAGCTCACCGAGCTCCTACGAGCAGTACTTC. V and J are TRBV29-1 and TRBJ2-7; D call uncertain. Trimming cost V 8 bases and J 0 bases, with 8 bases left between them. The CDR3 spans 11 residues. Germline CDR1 SQVTM, CDR2 ANQGSEA.